The 5 T cell receptor beta chains presented below share a single source sample, sequenced in a study of cytomegalovirus exposure and HLA in healthy donors. Use of 60 Vbeta and 13 Jbeta primers characterized the PCR. Clones were read by immunoSEQ multiplex PCR, and TCRdb kept only the in-frame ones, dropping some. The sample has around 120,000 clones; about 80% are singletons. Sequences were obtained from PBMCs. These receptors came from a female donor in good health and CMV-seropositive.

This clone was counted a few times. The chain uses TRBV18 and TRBJ2-3; 7 positions match TRBD2. Germline V lookup: CDR1 KGHSH, CDR2 LQKENI. V shed 2 bases and J 0 bases; nucleotides not matched to a gene: 8. The CDR3 contains 17 residues. The CDR3 reads CASSPRLADYSTDTQYF. The CDR3 coding sequence is TGTGCCAGCTCACCAAGGCTAGCGGACTACAGCACAGATACGCAGTATTTT.

The chain recombines TRBV2 with TRBJ2-2; TRBD1 agrees at 8 bases. The ends lost 4 bases at V and 4 bases at J; junction bases unmatched: 5. CDR1 SNHLY and CDR2 FYNNEI come from the germline V gene. There are 15 residues in the CDR3. CDR3: CASSVSGGGTGELFF. The CDR3, as DNA: TGTGCCAGCAGTGTGTCAGGGGGCGGCACCGGGGAGCTGTTTTTT.

This sequence joins TRBV6-1 and TRBJ2-7; D is perhaps TRBD1 (7 bases). Trimming left V 0 bases short and J 0 bases short, with 15 bases between. This CDR3 has 17 amino acids. CDR1 MNHNS and CDR2 SASEGT come from the germline V gene. The DNA for the CDR3 is TGTGCCAGCAGTGAAGCGCTTCAGGGGGGATACTCCTACGAGCAGTACTTC. Translating gives CASSEALQGGYSYEQYF.

This chain uses TRBV27 with TRBJ2-2; D perhaps matches TRBD2 (5 bases). CDR3 size: 16 residues. Germline V lookup: CDR1 MNHEY, CDR2 SMNVEV (reference sequence). Trimming took off 0 bases at V and 1 base at J, with 9 bases between the two ends. CDR3 sequence (DNA): TGTGCCAGCAGTTTATCCCCCAGCGGGAACACCGGGGAGCTGTTTTTT. Translation gives CASSLSPSGNTGELFF.

The chain links TRBV5-1 to TRBJ1-6; 7 bases are shared with TRBD1. The CDR3 has 17 amino acids. Germline lookup yields CDR1 SGHRS and CDR2 YFSETQ. Germline trimming cut 4 bases from V and 0 bases from J; bases unmatched to any gene: 7. The CDR3 bases are TGCGCCAGCAGCCTAGGGACAGCTAGCTCCTATAATTCACCCCTCCACTTT. This codes for CASSLGTASSYNSPLHF.